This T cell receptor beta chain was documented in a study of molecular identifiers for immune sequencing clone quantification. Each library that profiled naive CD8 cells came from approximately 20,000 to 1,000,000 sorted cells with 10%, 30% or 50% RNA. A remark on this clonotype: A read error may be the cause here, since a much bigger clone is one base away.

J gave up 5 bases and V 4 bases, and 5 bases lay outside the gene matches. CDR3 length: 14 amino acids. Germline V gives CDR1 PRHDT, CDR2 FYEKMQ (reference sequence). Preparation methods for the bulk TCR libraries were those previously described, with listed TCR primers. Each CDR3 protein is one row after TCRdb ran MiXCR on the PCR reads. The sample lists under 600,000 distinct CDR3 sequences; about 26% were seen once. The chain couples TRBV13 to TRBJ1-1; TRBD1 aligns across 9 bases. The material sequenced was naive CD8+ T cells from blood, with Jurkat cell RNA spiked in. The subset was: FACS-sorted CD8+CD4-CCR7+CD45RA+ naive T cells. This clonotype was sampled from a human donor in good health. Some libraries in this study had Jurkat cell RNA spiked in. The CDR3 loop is CASSYGQGSTEAFF. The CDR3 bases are TGTGCCAGCAGCTACGGACAGGGGAGTACTGAAGCTTTCTTT.